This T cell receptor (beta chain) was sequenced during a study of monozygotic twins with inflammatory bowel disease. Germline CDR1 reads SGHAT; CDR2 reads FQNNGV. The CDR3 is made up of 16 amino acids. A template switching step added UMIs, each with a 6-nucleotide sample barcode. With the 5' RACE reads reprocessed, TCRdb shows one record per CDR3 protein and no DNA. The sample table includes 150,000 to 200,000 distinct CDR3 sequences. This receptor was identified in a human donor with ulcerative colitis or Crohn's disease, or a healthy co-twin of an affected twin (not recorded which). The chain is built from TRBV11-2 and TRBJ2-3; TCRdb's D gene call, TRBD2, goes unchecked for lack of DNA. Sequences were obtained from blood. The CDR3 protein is CASSPIAGGATDTQYF.